Shown below are 28 T cell receptor beta chains from a single sample sequenced in a study of human T cells and chemical hapten exposure. Time point noted: patch test 2, 6 weeks after DPC sensitization. This sample's treatment: therapeutic diphenylcyclopropenone sensitization with weekly scalp DPC. One entry per CDR3 protein, called by TCRdb with MiXCR from the RACE reads. The repertoire holds hundreds of thousands of distinct CDR3 sequences, with about 6% as singletons. Specimen: whole blood, collected in connection with sensitization to the hapten diphenylcyclopropenone (DPC). The receptors shown here come from a woman younger than 35 with alopecia areata. Some clones in this sample may be carry-over from other donors' samples.

This chain links TRBV5-4 with TRBJ1-1, with D tentatively TRBD1 (6 bases). The V gene lost 1 base and the J gene lost 5 bases, with 15 bases spanning the gap. Germline-derived CDR1 and CDR2 are SGHNT and YYREEE (reference sequence). This CDR3 region has 15 residues. The CDR3 here is CASSLKTGMTTEAFF. CDR3 nucleotides: TGTGCCAGCAGCTTGAAAACAGGGATGACGACTGAAGCTTTCTTT.

This clonotype was seen a few times. The V and J genes are TRBV6-2 or TRBV6-3 and TRBJ1-1; 9 bases line up with TRBD1. Trimming removed 1 base from V and 8 bases from J; junction bases left unmatched: 8. Per germline, CDR1 MNHEY and CDR2 SVGEGT. The CDR3 totals 15 residues. CDR3 protein: CASSYFGTGNLEAFF. For the CDR3, the DNA is TGTGCCAGCAGTTACTTCGGGACAGGGAATTTAGAAGCTTTCTTT.

This clonotype was detected many times. V gene TRBV7-6 combines with J gene TRBJ1-1; TRBD1 matches at 8 bases. Germline lookup yields CDR1 SGHVS and CDR2 FNYEAQ. With 5 bases clipped from V and 5 bases from J, the junction kept 10 bases outside the gene matches. The CDR3 totals 15 residues. The CDR3 bases are TGTGCCAGCAGCACAAGACAGGGGATGGGGACTGAAGCTTTCTTT. Translating it yields CASSTRQGMGTEAFF.

With regard to this clonotype: A much bigger clone sits one base away, suggesting this may be a read error. The chain carries TRBV6-6 and TRBJ2-6, with D possibly matching TRBD1 (6 bases). Looked up from germline, CDR1 is MNHNY and CDR2 is SVGAGI (reference sequence). This CDR3 has 16 residues. CDR3 nucleotides: TGTGCCAGCAGCATGGGACACGTCTCTGGGGTCAACGTCCTGACTTTC. It encodes CASSMGHVSGVNVLTF.

The CDR3 bases are TGTGCCAGCAGCGTAGGAGGGAAGGGGGAGACCCAGTACTTC. Translation gives CASSVGGKGETQYF. The chain couples TRBV9 to TRBJ2-5; D assignment may be TRBD1 or TRBD2 (5 bases each). This CDR3 spans 14 amino acids. The V end lost 0 bases, the J end lost 5 bases, and 11 bases lay between the germline ends. CDR1 and CDR2 (germline): SGDLS, YYNGEE.

This clonotype was counted between two and nine times. This chain links TRBV5-1 with TRBJ2-2; D tentatively fits TRBD1 or TRBD2 (5 bases each). The CDR3 totals 16 residues. Trimming removed 3 bases from V and 6 bases from J, with 18 bases in between. Looked up from germline, CDR1 is SGHRS and CDR2 is YFSETQ. For the CDR3, the DNA is TGCGCCAGCAGCTCCGACGGGACCCGAATGTCCGGGGAGCTGTTTTTT. This translates into CASSSDGTRMSGELFF.

This clonotype has ten or more counts. This chain joins TRBV6-6 and TRBJ2-7; possible D gene TRBD2, 5 bases. CDR3 length: 12 amino acids. Germline CDR1 reads MNHNY; CDR2 reads SVGAGI (reference sequence). V lost 6 bases, J lost 6 bases, and 12 bases lay in between. CDR3 sequence (DNA): TGTGCCAGCAGCCCGGCCGGGATCGAGCAGTACTTC. Its protein is CASSPAGIEQYF.

This clonotype was found many times. The genes are TRBV7-2 and TRBJ1-2; 7 bases match TRBD1. This CDR3 has 15 residues. Germline CDR1 and CDR2: SGHTA and FQGNSA. Losses at the gene ends were 3 bases for V and 4 bases for J; bases not matched to a gene: 8. The chain's CDR3 is CASSFRQGPVYGYTF. For the CDR3, the DNA is TGTGCCAGCAGCTTTCGACAGGGCCCCGTCTATGGCTACACCTTC. Complete variable domain (other parts from reference TRBV7-2 and TRBJ1-2): GAGVSQSPSNKVTEKGKDVELRCDPISGHTALYWYRQSLGQGLEFLIYFQGNSAPDKSGLPSDRFSAERTGGSVSTLTIQRTQQEDSAVYLCASSFRQGPVYGYTFGSGTRLTVV.

This clonotype has a count of ten or more. The chain employs TRBV28 and TRBJ1-5; D is uncertain. The CDR3 extends over 13 amino acids. Germline lookup yields CDR1 MDHEN and CDR2 SYDVKM. Trimming left V 6 bases short and J 0 bases short, with 6 bases between. The CDR3 here is CASRVYSNQPQHF. As DNA, the CDR3 is TGTGCCAGCAGGGTTTATAGCAATCAGCCCCAGCATTTT.

A few counts support this clonotype. The chain is built from TRBV7-2 and TRBJ2-3, with D tentatively TRBD2 (5 bases). The V gene lost 8 bases and the J gene lost 5 bases, with 23 bases spanning the gap. From germline, CDR1 is SGHTA and CDR2 FQGNSA. The CDR3 has 16 residues. The CDR3 is CASSRRAISSGDTQYF. The DNA of the CDR3 is TGTGCCAGCTCACGTCGCGCGATTTCAAGCGGAGATACGCAGTATTTT. Looking up the rest from reference TRBV7-2 and TRBJ2-3 gives the full variable domain: GAGVSQSPSNKVTEKGKDVELRCDPISGHTALYWYRQSLGQGLEFLIYFQGNSAPDKSGLPSDRFSAERTGGSVSTLTIQRTQQEDSAVYLCASSRRAISSGDTQYFGPGTRLTVL.

In its sample, this clonotype was seen a few times. The chain employs TRBV15 and TRBJ1-2; possibly TRBD1 for D (5 bases). From germline, CDR1 is LNHNV and CDR2 YYDKDF (reference sequence). The V end lost 1 base, the J end lost 3 bases, and 9 bases lay between the germline ends. This CDR3 is built from 14 residues. The DNA of the CDR3 is TGTGCCACCAGCAGAGGGGGGACGGACTATGGCTACACCTTC. Its translation is CATSRGGTDYGYTF.

This clonotype was detected a few times. The J gene is TRBJ2-7, the V gene TRBV20-1; D is unclear. Germline CDR1 is DFQATT and CDR2 is SNEGSKA (reference sequence). Trimming removed 6 bases at V and 6 bases at J, with 15 bases between. This CDR3 is built from 12 residues. DNA for the CDR3: TGCAGTGCCCACCTAGGGAATCGCGAGCAGTACTTC. Translated, it gives CSAHLGNREQYF.

This clonotype was seen more than once but under ten times. The genes are TRBV11-2 and TRBJ2-3; 9 positions agree with TRBD2. The CDR3 has 16 amino acids. Germline CDR1 reads SGHAT; CDR2 reads FQNNGV. The ends lost 5 bases at V and 2 bases at J; junction bases unmatched: 8. CDR3 amino acids: CASSLGKRGATDTQYF. The CDR3 DNA reads as TGTGCCAGCAGCCTAGGGAAGCGGGGGGCCACAGATACGCAGTATTTT. Based on the CDR3 plus reference TRBV11-2 and TRBJ2-3, the full variable domain is EAGVAQSPRYKIIEKRQSVAFWCNPISGHATLYWYQQILGQGPKLLIQFQNNGVVDDSQLPKDRFSAERLKGVDSTLKIQPAKLEDSAVYLCASSLGKRGATDTQYFGPGTRLTVL.

The genes are TRBV5-1 and TRBJ2-5, with 7 bases lining up with TRBD2. Germline trimming cut 7 bases from V and 4 bases from J; bases unmatched to any gene: 7. Germline loops: CDR1 SGHRS, CDR2 YFSETQ. The CDR3 runs to 13 residues. The CDR3 sequence: CASGPGGGETQYF. CDR3 bases: TGCGCCAGCGGTCCTGGCGGGGGAGAGACCCAGTACTTC.

This clonotype has more than one count but fewer than ten. This chain joins TRBV5-1 and TRBJ1-1, with 12 nucleotides matching TRBD1. Germline loops: CDR1 SGHRS, CDR2 YFSETQ. There are 17 residues in the CDR3. V was pared by 4 bases and J by 0 bases, with 7 bases of the junction left unmatched. The CDR3 DNA sequence: TGCGCCAGCAGCCCAGGGACAGGGGGCCCCATGAACACTGAAGCTTTCTTT. Translated: CASSPGTGGPMNTEAFF.

This clonotype turned up a few times. This CDR3 reads CASGKNEGTNVLTF. Here the CDR3 DNA reads TGTGCCAGCGGAAAGAATGAGGGAACCAACGTCCTGACTTTC. This chain joins TRBV6-5 and TRBJ2-6, with a tentative D call TRBD2 (5 bases). V lost 8 bases and J lost 8, with 16 bases in between. This CDR3 comprises 14 residues. Per germline, CDR1 MNHEY and CDR2 SVGAGI.

The chain recombines TRBV4-1 with TRBJ2-1, with TRBD2 matching 10 bases. The CDR3 runs to 16 residues. Losses at the gene ends were 4 bases for V and 0 bases for J; bases not matched to a gene: 3. From germline, CDR1 is MGHRA and CDR2 YSYEKL. The CDR3 nucleotides read TGCGCCAGCAGCCTTAGCGGGGGGAACTCCTACAATGAGCAGTTCTTC. It translates to CASSLSGGNSYNEQFF.

This clonotype was seen many times. This chain connects TRBV28 to TRBJ1-1, with D tentatively TRBD1 (6 bases). The CDR3 is 13 residues long. Germline V gene sequence: CDR1 MDHEN, CDR2 SYDVKM. V lost 8 bases to trimming and J lost 4 bases, with 14 bases between them. CDR3: CASRSGVLTEAFF. CDR3 nucleotides: TGTGCCAGCCGTTCAGGGGTTCTCACTGAAGCTTTCTTT.

The chain recombines TRBV15 with TRBJ1-2, with D hard to call. This CDR3 spans 11 amino acids. Trimming took off 0 bases at V and 8 bases at J, with 4 bases between the two ends. The germline gives CDR1 LNHNV, CDR2 YYDKDF (reference sequence). CDR3 protein: CATSREGGYTF. As DNA, the CDR3 is TGTGCCACCAGCAGAGAGGGAGGCTACACCTTC.

This clonotype was seen a few times. The gene calls are TRBV20-1 and TRBJ1-4, with D perhaps matching TRBD1 (6 bases). Trimming stripped 6 bases from V and 6 bases from J, with 20 bases between. This CDR3 comprises 15 residues. Germline values: CDR1 DFQATT, CDR2 SNEGSKA (reference sequence). CDR3 in amino acids: CSATRRGGSDEKLFF. As DNA, the CDR3 is TGCAGTGCCACTAGACGGGGGGGCTCGGATGAAAAACTGTTTTTT.

The chain uses TRBV9 and TRBJ1-6, with D maybe TRBD1 (6 bases). V was shortened by 5 bases and J by 7 bases, with 16 bases between the two germline ends. Germline V gene data show CDR1 as SGDLS and CDR2 as YYNGEE. This CDR3 spans 15 amino acids. The CDR3 nucleotides read TGTGCCAGCAGTCCCGGGGGGGCTCAGAATTCACCCCTCCACTTT. Amino acid sequence: CASSPGGAQNSPLHF.

In its sample, this clonotype was seen many times. The V and J genes are TRBV6-5 and TRBJ1-5, with D tentatively TRBD1 (6 bases). In germline, CDR1 is MNHEY, CDR2 SVGAGI. The CDR3 runs 15 residues. The V and J ends lost 10 bases and 4 bases respectively, with 20 bases between them. The CDR3 here is CATSGRGGWNQPQHF. For the CDR3, the DNA is TGTGCCACTTCTGGGCGGGGGGGCTGGAATCAGCCCCAGCATTTT.

This clonotype has a count of ten or more. The gene calls are TRBV7-2 and TRBJ1-2; the D is unclear. CDR1 is SGHTA and CDR2 is FQGNSA in the germline V gene. V was clipped by 6 bases and J by 4 bases, with 12 bases between them. The CDR3 consists of 13 residues. For the CDR3, the DNA is TGTGCCAGCAGGCTACCAACCACCTATGGCTACACCTTC. It is translated as CASRLPTTYGYTF.

Ten or more counts support this clonotype. V and J are TRBV7-3 and TRBJ1-1; D call uncertain. V shed 1 base and J shed 3 bases, with 9 bases lying between them. CDR1 is SGHTA, CDR2 FQGTGA, per germline. This CDR3 is 14 amino acids long. The CDR3 is CASSLSAEHTEAFF. The CDR3 DNA reads as TGTGCCAGCAGCTTAAGCGCGGAACACACTGAAGCTTTCTTT.

This clonotype has a count of ten or more. The chain combines TRBV7-2 with TRBJ1-5, with D possibly being TRBD1 (5 bases). CDR3 length: 13 residues. Trimming took off 3 bases at V and 6 bases at J, with 9 bases between the two ends. Looked up from germline, CDR1 is SGHTA and CDR2 is FQGNSA. CDR3 in amino acids: CASSLGPFQPQHF. The DNA for the CDR3 is TGTGCCAGCAGCTTGGGGCCTTTTCAGCCCCAGCATTTT.

This clonotype was observed at least ten times. This chain connects TRBV6-5 to TRBJ2-2; no firm D call. The germline V and J ends were trimmed by 6 bases and 4 bases, with 12 bases remaining between them. Germline CDR1 and CDR2: MNHEY and SVGAGI. The CDR3 is made up of 14 amino acids. This chain's CDR3 is CASRPTGITGELFF. CDR3 bases: TGTGCCAGCAGACCGACCGGAATCACCGGGGAGCTGTTTTTT.

This clonotype was picked up a small number of times. The DNA of the CDR3 is TGTGCCAGCAGTTACTCGAGGGACAGGGGGCATAATCGTCGAGCCAAAAACATTCAGTACTTC. This sequence encodes CASSYSRDRGHNRRAKNIQYF. This chain connects TRBV6-2 or TRBV6-3 to TRBJ2-4, with TRBD1 matching over 12 bases. The CDR3 contains 21 residues. The ends lost 0 bases at V and 0 bases at J; junction bases unmatched: 12. The germline V gene encodes CDR1 MNHEY and CDR2 SVGEGT.

In this sample, this clonotype turned up a few times. V is TRBV20-1 and J is TRBJ1-1, with 9 bases matching TRBD1. CDR1 and CDR2 from the germline V gene are DFQATT and SNEGSKA (reference sequence). The CDR3 length is 16 residues. V trimming: 1 base; J trimming: 5 bases; junction bases outside the gene matches: 11. The CDR3 nucleotides are TGCAGTGCTAGAGGCGAGACCGGACAGGGGAAAACTGAAGCTTTCTTT. It encodes CSARGETGQGKTEAFF.